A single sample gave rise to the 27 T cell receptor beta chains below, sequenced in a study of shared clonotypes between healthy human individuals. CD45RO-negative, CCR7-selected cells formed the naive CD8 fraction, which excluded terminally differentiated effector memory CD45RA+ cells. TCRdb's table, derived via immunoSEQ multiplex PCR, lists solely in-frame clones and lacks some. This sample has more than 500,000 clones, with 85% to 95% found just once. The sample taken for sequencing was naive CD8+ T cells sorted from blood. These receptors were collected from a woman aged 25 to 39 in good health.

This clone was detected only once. The CDR3 reads CASSITQGYEQYF. The CDR3 DNA sequence: TGTGCCAGTAGTATTACTCAGGGTTACGAGCAGTACTTC. J is TRBJ2-5 and V is TRBV19, with D possibly TRBD1 on 5 matching bases. The J call may be mistaken, given a closer DNA end match to TRBJ2-7. Germline CDR1 is LNHDA and CDR2 is SQIVND (reference sequence). This CDR3 region has 13 residues.

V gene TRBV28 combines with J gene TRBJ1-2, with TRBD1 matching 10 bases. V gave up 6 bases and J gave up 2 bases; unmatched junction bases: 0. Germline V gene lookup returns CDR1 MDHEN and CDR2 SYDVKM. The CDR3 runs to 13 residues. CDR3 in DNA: TGTGCCAGCAGGGGACAGGGGAACTATGGCTACACCTTC. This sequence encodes CASRGQGNYGYTF.

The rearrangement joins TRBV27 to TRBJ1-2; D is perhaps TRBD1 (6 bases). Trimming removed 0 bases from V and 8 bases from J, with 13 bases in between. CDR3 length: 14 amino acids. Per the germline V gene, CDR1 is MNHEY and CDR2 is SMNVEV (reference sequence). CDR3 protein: CASSLSPGAQGYTF. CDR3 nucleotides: TGTGCCAGCAGTTTATCGCCGGGGGCTCAGGGCTACACCTTC.

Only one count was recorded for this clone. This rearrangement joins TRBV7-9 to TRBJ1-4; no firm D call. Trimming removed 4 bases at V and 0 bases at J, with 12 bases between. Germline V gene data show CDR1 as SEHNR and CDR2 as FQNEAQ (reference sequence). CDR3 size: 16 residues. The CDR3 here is CASSSLNIPTNEKLFF. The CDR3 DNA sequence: TGTGCCAGCAGCTCGTTAAACATACCAACTAATGAAAAACTGTTTTTT. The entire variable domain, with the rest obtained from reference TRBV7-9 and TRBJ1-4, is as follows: DTGVSQNPRHKITKRGQNVTFRCDPISEHNRLYWYRQTLGQGPEFLTYFQNEAQLEKSRLLSDRFSAERPKGSFSTLEIQRTEQGDSAMYLCASSSLNIPTNEKLFFGSGTQLSVL.

As DNA, the CDR3 is TGTGCCAGCAGCTTAGATCCCTTAGGGGTCGTCACTGAAGCTTTCTTT. This translates into CASSLDPLGVVTEAFF. V and J are TRBV11-2 and TRBJ1-1; D might be TRBD1 (5 bases). The germline V gene encodes CDR1 SGHAT and CDR2 FQNNGV. V shed 0 bases and J shed 4 bases, with 15 bases lying between them. This CDR3 is 16 amino acids long.

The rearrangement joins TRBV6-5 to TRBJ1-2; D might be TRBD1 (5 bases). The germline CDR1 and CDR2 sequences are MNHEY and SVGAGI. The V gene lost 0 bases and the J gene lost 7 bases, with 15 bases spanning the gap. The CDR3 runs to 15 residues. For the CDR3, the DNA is TGTGCCAGCAGTTACTCTTGGGGGGGGGAGGCTGGCTACACCTTC. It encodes CASSYSWGGEAGYTF.

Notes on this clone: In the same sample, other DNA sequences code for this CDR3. This CDR3 reads CASSDGYNEQFF. As DNA, the CDR3 is TGTGCCAGCAGTGACGGCTACAATGAGCAGTTCTTC. This chain uses TRBV2 with TRBJ2-1; D unresolved. The CDR3 spans 12 residues. The germline CDR1 and CDR2 sequences are SNHLY and FYNNEI. The V and J ends lost 3 bases and 3 bases respectively, with 3 bases between them. Full variable domain (rest looked up from reference TRBV2 and TRBJ2-1): EPEVTQTPSHQVTQMGQEVILRCVPISNHLYFYWYRQILGQKVEFLVSFYNNEISEKSEIFDDQFSVERPDGSNFTLKIRSTKLEDSAMYFCASSDGYNEQFFGPGTRLTVL.

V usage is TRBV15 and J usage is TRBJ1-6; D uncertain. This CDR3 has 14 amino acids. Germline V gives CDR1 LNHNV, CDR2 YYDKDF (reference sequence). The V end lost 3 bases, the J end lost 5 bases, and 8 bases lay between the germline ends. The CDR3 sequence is CATSSGRDNSPLHF. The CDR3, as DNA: TGTGCCACCAGCAGTGGGAGGGATAATTCACCCCTCCACTTT.

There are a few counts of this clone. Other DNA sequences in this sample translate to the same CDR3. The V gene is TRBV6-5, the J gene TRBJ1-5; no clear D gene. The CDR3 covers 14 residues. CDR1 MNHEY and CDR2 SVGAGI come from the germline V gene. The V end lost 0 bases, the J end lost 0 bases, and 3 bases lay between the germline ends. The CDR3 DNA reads TGTGCCAGCAGTTACTCTGGTAGCAATCAGCCCCAGCATTTT. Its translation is CASSYSGSNQPQHF.

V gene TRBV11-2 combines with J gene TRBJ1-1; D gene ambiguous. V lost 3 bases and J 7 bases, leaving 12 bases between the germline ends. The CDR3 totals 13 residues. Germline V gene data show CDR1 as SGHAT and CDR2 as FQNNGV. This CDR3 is CASSFGEGFEAFF. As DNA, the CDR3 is TGTGCCAGCAGCTTCGGAGAGGGTTTTGAAGCTTTCTTT. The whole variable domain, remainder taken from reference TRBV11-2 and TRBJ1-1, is EAGVAQSPRYKIIEKRQSVAFWCNPISGHATLYWYQQILGQGPKLLIQFQNNGVVDDSQLPKDRFSAERLKGVDSTLKIQPAKLEDSAVYLCASSFGEGFEAFFGQGTRLTVV.

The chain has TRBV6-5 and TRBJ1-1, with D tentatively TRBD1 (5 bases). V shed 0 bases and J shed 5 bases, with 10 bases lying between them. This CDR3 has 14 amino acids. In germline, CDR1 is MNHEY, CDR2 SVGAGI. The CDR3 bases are TGTGCCAGCAGTTACTCTGGGACGCGGACTGAAGCTTTCTTT. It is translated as CASSYSGTRTEAFF.

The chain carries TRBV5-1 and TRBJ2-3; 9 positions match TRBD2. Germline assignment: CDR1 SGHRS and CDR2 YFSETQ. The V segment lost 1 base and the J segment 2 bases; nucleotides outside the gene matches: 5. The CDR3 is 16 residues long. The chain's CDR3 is CASSLRVAGATDTQYF. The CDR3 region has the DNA TGCGCCAGCAGCTTGAGGGTAGCGGGAGCCACAGATACGCAGTATTTT.

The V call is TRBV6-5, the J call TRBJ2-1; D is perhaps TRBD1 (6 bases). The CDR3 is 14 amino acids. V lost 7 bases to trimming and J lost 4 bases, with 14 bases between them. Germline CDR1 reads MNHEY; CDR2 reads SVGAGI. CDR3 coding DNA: TGTGCCAGCAAAGAAGGGCAGGGGTACAATGAGCAGTTCTTC. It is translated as CASKEGQGYNEQFF.

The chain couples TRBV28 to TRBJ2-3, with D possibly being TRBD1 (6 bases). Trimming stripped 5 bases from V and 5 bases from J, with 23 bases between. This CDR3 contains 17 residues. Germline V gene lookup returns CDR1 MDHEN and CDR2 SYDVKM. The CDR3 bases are TGTGCCAGCAGTGCCCCCGACAGGAGAACTAGTGGAGATACGCAGTATTTT. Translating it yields CASSAPDRRTSGDTQYF.

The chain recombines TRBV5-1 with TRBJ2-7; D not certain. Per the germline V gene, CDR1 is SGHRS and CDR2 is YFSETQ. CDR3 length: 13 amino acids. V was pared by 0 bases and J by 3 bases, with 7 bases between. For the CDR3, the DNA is TGCGCCAGCAGCTTGGAGCAGGACTACGAGCAGTACTTC. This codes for CASSLEQDYEQYF.

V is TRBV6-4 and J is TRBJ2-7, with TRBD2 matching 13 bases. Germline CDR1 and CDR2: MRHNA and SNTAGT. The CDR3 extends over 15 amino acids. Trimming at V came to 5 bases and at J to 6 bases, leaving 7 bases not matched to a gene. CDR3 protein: CASSLGLAGVGEQYF. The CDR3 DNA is TGTGCCAGCAGTTTAGGACTAGCGGGAGTCGGCGAGCAGTACTTC.

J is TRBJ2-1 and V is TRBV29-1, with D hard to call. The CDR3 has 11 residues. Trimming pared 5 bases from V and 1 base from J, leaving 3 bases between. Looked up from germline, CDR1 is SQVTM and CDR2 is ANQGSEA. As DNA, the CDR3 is TGCAGCGTTCCATCCTACAATGAGCAGTTCTTC. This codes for CSVPSYNEQFF.

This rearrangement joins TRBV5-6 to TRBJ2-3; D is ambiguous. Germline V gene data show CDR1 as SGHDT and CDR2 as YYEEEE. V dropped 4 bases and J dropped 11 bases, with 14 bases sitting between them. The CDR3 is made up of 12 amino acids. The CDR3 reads CASSGGTEKQYF. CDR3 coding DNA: TGTGCCAGCAGCGGTGGTACTGAGAAGCAGTATTTT.

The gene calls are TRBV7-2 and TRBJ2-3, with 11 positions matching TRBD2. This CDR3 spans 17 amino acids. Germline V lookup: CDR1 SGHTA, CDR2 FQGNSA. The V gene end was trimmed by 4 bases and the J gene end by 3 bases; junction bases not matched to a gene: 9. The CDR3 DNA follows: TGTGCCAGCAGCTCAGAACCTAGCGGGAGGTTGACAGATACGCAGTATTTT. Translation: CASSSEPSGRLTDTQYF.

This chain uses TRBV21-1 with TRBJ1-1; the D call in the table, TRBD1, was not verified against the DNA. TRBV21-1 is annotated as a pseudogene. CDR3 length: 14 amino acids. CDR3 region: CASSGSPTGTEAFF. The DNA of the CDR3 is TGTGCCAGCAGCGGCAGCCCGACGGGGACAGAAGCTTTCTTT.

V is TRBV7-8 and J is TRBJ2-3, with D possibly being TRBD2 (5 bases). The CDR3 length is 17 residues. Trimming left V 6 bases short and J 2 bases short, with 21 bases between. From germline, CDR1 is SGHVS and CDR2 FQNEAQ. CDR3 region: CASSPAEFELYTDTQYF. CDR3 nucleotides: TGTGCCAGCAGTCCAGCGGAATTCGAACTATACACAGATACGCAGTATTTT.

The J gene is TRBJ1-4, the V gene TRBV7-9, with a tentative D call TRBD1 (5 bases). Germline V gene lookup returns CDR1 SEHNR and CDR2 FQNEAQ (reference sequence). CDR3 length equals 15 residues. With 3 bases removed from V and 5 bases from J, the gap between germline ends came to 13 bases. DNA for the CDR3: TGTGCCAGCAGCTTTAATGCCAGGGAGAATGAAAAACTGTTTTTT. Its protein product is CASSFNARENEKLFF. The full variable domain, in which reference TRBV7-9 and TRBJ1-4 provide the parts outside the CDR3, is DTGVSQNPRHKITKRGQNVTFRCDPISEHNRLYWYRQTLGQGPEFLTYFQNEAQLEKSRLLSDRFSAERPKGSFSTLEIQRTEQGDSAMYLCASSFNARENEKLFFGSGTQLSVL.

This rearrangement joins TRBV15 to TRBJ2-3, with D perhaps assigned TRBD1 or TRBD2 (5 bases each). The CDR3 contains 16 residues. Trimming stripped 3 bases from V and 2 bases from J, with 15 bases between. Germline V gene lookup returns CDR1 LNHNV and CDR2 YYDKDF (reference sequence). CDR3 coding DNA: TGTGCCACCAGCAGGGGGACGACTGGCAACACAGATACGCAGTATTTT. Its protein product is CATSRGTTGNTDTQYF.

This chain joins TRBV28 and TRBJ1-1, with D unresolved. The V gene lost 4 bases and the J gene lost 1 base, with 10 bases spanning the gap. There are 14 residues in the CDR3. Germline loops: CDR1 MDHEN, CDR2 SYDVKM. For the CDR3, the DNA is TGTGCCAGCAGTTATGCTCGATGGAACACTGAAGCTTTCTTT. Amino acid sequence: CASSYARWNTEAFF.

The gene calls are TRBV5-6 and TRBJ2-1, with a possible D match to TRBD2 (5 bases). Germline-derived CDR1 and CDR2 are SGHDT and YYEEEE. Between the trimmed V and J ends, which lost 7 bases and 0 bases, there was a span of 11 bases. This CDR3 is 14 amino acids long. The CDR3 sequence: CASLDGSSYNEQFF. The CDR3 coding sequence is TGTGCCAGCCTAGATGGGAGCTCCTACAATGAGCAGTTCTTC.

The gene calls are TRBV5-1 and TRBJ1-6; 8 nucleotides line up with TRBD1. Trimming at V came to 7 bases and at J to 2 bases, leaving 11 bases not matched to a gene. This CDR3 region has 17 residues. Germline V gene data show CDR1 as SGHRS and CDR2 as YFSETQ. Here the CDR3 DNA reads TGCGCCAGCGGAATCGGACAGGGTGAGCCCTATAATTCACCCCTCCACTTT. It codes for CASGIGQGEPYNSPLHF.

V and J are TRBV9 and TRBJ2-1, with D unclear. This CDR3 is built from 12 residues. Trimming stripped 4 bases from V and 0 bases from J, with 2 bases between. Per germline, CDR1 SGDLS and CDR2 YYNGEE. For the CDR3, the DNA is TGTGCCAGCAGCAACTCCTACAATGAGCAGTTCTTC. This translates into CASSNSYNEQFF.